The rows below give T cell receptor beta chains drawn from one sample of a study of PD-1 blockade in classical Hodgkin lymphoma. Here immunoSEQ multiplex PCR was the method, and the copy in TCRdb shows in-frame clones only, minus some. In the table there are about 21,000 clones, about 87% of which are singletons. The sequenced sample was CD8+ T cells from blood. Receptors originate from a human donor with classical Hodgkin lymphoma. The CDR3 runs from the conserved cysteine through the conserved F or W. Fields, in order: clone size, J gene, V gene, D gene, CDR3 protein, CDR3 DNA. A D gene is named only where the DNA matches it firmly. A row's size may be missing; if present it is once, few, many or a size class.

size: .; J: TRBJ2-2; V: TRBV9; D: .; CDR3: CASEEGNTGELFF; DNA: TGTGCCAGTGAGGAGGGGAACACCGGGGAGCTGTTTTTT
size: .; J: TRBJ1-1; V: TRBV7-8; D: .; CDR3: CASSSDRNTEAFF; DNA: TGTGCCAGCAGCTCAGACAGGAACACTGAAGCTTTCTTT
size: .; J: TRBJ2-7; V: TRBV30; D: .; CDR3: CAWSVGGKYEQYF; DNA: TGTGCCTGGAGTGTAGGTGGGAAGTACGAGCAGTACTTC
size: .; J: TRBJ1-2; V: TRBV28; D: .; CDR3: CASSFGQGTYGYTF; DNA: TGTGCCAGCAGTTTTGGGCAGGGAACCTATGGCTACACCTTC
size: .; J: TRBJ2-7; V: TRBV28; D: .; CDR3: CASSPAYEQYF; DNA: TGTGCCAGCAGCCCGGCGTACGAGCAGTACTTC
size: .; J: TRBJ1-4; V: TRBV4-1; D: .; CDR3: CASSLLRSTNEKLFF; DNA: TGCGCCAGCAGCCTCCTTAGGTCAACTAATGAAAAACTGTTTTTT
size: .; J: TRBJ1-2; V: TRBV27; D: TRBD1; CDR3: CASGRDRSAYGYTF; DNA: TGTGCCAGCGGGCGGGACAGATCCGCCTATGGCTACACCTTC
size: .; J: TRBJ1-5; V: TRBV19; D: TRBD1; CDR3: CATGTGGQPQHF; DNA: TGTGCCACCGGGACAGGGGGCCAACCCCAGCATTTT
size: .; J: TRBJ2-3; V: TRBV10-1; D: .; CDR3: CASSRTFTDTQYF; DNA: TGCGCCAGCAGCAGGACTTTCACAGATACGCAGTATTTT
size: .; J: TRBJ2-3; V: TRBV28; D: TRBD2; CDR3: CASSLEGVTSGTSTDTQYF; DNA: TGTGCCAGCAGTTTAGAGGGGGTGACTAGCGGGACTAGCACAGATACGCAGTATTTT
size: .; J: TRBJ1-4; V: TRBV7-9; D: .; CDR3: CASSLTGVSTNEKLFF; DNA: TGTGCCAGCAGCCTAACGGGGGTTTCAACTAATGAAAAACTGTTTTTT
size: .; J: TRBJ2-3; V: TRBV10-3; D: TRBD2; CDR3: CAIASGEGDTQYF; DNA: TGTGCCATCGCTTCCGGGGAGGGGGATACGCAGTATTTT
size: .; J: TRBJ2-3; V: TRBV11-3; D: .; CDR3: CASSSNTDTQYF; DNA: TGTGCCAGCAGCTCCAACACAGATACGCAGTATTTT
size: .; J: TRBJ1-2; V: TRBV29-1; D: .; CDR3: CSVDLGYTF; DNA: TGCAGCGTGGACCTTGGCTACACCTTC
size: .; J: TRBJ1-1; V: TRBV6-1; D: .; CDR3: CASTRGTEAFF; DNA: TGTGCCAGCACGCGCGGCACTGAAGCTTTCTTT
size: .; J: TRBJ2-1; V: TRBV4-1; D: .; CDR3: CASSQEIGLNNEQFF; DNA: TGCGCCAGCAGCCAAGAAATTGGTCTGAACAATGAGCAGTTCTTC
size: .; J: TRBJ2-3; V: TRBV7-2; D: .; CDR3: CASSFRTGTDTQYF; DNA: TGTGCCAGCAGCTTTCGGACTGGCACAGATACGCAGTATTTT
size: .; J: TRBJ2-3; V: TRBV5-1; D: .; CDR3: CASSPLEGDTQYF; DNA: TGCGCCAGCAGCCCCCTAGAGGGGGATACGCAGTATTTT
size: .; J: TRBJ2-1; V: TRBV4-1; D: .; CDR3: CASSQDGLQQFF; DNA: TGCGCCAGCAGCCAAGATGGCCTACAGCAGTTCTTC
size: .; J: TRBJ1-1; V: TRBV20-1; D: .; CDR3: CSAILNNEAFF; DNA: TGCAGTGCTATATTAAATAATGAAGCTTTCTTT
size: .; J: TRBJ2-4; V: TRBV2; D: .; CDR3: CASNPAGQNIQYF; DNA: TGTGCCAGCAACCCGGCAGGTCAAAACATTCAGTACTTC
size: .; J: TRBJ2-7; V: TRBV30; D: .; CDR3: CAWSLAASYEQYF; DNA: TGTGCCTGGAGTCTCGCAGCCTCCTACGAGCAGTACTTC
size: .; J: TRBJ1-2; V: TRBV15; D: .; CDR3: CATSFTTLRGFGYGYTF; DNA: TGTGCCACCAGTTTCACGACCCTCAGAGGGTTTGGCTATGGCTACACCTTC
size: once; J: TRBJ1-2; V: TRBV6-5; D: TRBD1; CDR3: CASSSGTGGSKDGYTF; DNA: TGTGCCAGCAGTTCCGGGACAGGGGGAAGTAAGGATGGCTACACCTTC
size: .; J: TRBJ2-7; V: TRBV7-3; D: .; CDR3: CASSLGAASTYEQYF; DNA: TGTGCCAGCAGCTTAGGGGCAGCTAGTACCTACGAGCAGTACTTC
size: once; J: TRBJ2-1; V: TRBV7-6; D: .; CDR3: CASSLRGVADPGPSSYNEQFF; DNA: TGTGCCAGCAGCTTAAGGGGAGTAGCGGACCCAGGCCCTAGCTCCTACAATGAGCAGTTCTTC
size: .; J: TRBJ1-6; V: TRBV6-6; D: .; CDR3: CASSYSSSSPLHF; DNA: TGTGCCAGCAGTTACTCTTCCAGTTCACCCCTCCACTTT
size: .; J: TRBJ1-1; V: TRBV4-3; D: TRBD1; CDR3: CASSQDGDRATEAFF; DNA: TGCGCCAGCAGCCAAGATGGGGACAGGGCCACTGAAGCTTTCTTT
size: .; J: TRBJ2-1; V: TRBV7-8; D: TRBD2; CDR3: CASSFNPGGPVNEQFF; DNA: TGTGCCAGCAGCTTTAATCCGGGGGGGCCGGTCAATGAGCAGTTCTTC
size: .; J: TRBJ1-2; V: TRBV27; D: .; CDR3: CASSPRGVHYGYTF; DNA: TGTGCCAGCAGTCCAAGAGGGGTACACTATGGCTACACCTTC
size: .; J: TRBJ1-4; V: TRBV6-1; D: .; CDR3: CASSFPIGGGKLFF; DNA: TGTGCCAGCTCCTTTCCGATCGGGGGTGGAAAACTGTTTTTT
size: .; J: TRBJ1-4; V: TRBV11-3; D: .; CDR3: CASSLGAGGASGLFF; DNA: TGTGCCAGCAGCTTAGGTGCGGGGGGCGCTTCGGGACTGTTTTTT
size: .; J: TRBJ2-2; V: TRBV5-6; D: TRBD2; CDR3: CASSLIGTSGSGELFF; DNA: TGTGCCAGCAGTCTAATTGGGACTAGCGGATCCGGGGAGCTGTTTTTT
size: .; J: TRBJ1-2; V: TRBV5-8; D: .; CDR3: CASSLMSVVNYGYTF; DNA: TGTGCCAGCAGCTTAATGTCGGTTGTTAACTATGGCTACACCTTC
size: .; J: TRBJ1-1; V: TRBV6-5; D: .; CDR3: CASSSNTEAFF; DNA: TGTGCCAGCAGTTCGAACACTGAAGCTTTCTTT
size: few; J: TRBJ1-2; V: TRBV5-4; D: .; CDR3: CASSFGQSGGYTF; DNA: TGTGCCAGCAGCTTTGGACAGAGTGGCGGCTACACCTTC
size: once; J: TRBJ1-1; V: TRBV28; D: .; CDR3: CASSEGTGAEAFF; DNA: TGTGCCAGCAGTGAGGGAACAGGCGCTGAAGCTTTCTTT
size: .; J: TRBJ2-4; V: TRBV5-6; D: .; CDR3: CASSLAGDKNIQYF; DNA: TGTGCCAGCAGCTTGGCCGGGGACAAAAACATTCAGTACTTC
size: once; J: TRBJ1-5; V: TRBV2; D: .; CDR3: CASATGLYQPQHF; DNA: TGTGCCAGCGCAACAGGGTTGTATCAGCCCCAGCATTTT
size: once; J: TRBJ2-7; V: TRBV5-6; D: .; CDR3: CASSGSGTLDYEQYF; DNA: TGTGCCAGCAGCGGGTCCGGAACGCTGGACTACGAGCAGTACTTC
size: .; J: TRBJ2-7; V: TRBV7-2; D: .; CDR3: CASSRIDSYEQYF; DNA: TGTGCCAGCAGCCGAATCGATTCCTACGAGCAGTACTTC
size: once; J: TRBJ1-2; V: TRBV19; D: .; CDR3: CASSIGAGYTF; DNA: TGTGCCAGTAGTATAGGTGCTGGCTACACCTTC
size: .; J: TRBJ2-2; V: TRBV19; D: .; CDR3: CASSPFWRRKTGELFF; DNA: TGTGCCAGTAGCCCCTTCTGGCGGAGAAAAACCGGGGAGCTGTTTTTT
size: .; J: TRBJ2-7; V: TRBV30; D: .; CDR3: CAWSLGLHGEQYF; DNA: TGTGCCTGGAGTCTGGGACTCCACGGCGAGCAGTACTTC
size: few; J: TRBJ1-4; V: TRBV6-1; D: .; CDR3: CALEAGHQNEKLFF; DNA: TGTGCCCTCGAGGCGGGCCATCAAAATGAAAAACTGTTTTTT
size: .; J: TRBJ2-6; V: TRBV27; D: TRBD2; CDR3: CASSLVGGTGANVLTF; DNA: TGTGCCAGCAGTTTAGTGGGGGGGACTGGGGCCAACGTCCTGACTTTC
size: .; J: TRBJ2-7; V: TRBV7-2; D: .; CDR3: CASGIYEQYF; DNA: TGTGCCAGCGGAATCTACGAGCAGTACTTC
size: few; J: TRBJ2-4; V: TRBV6-6; D: .; CDR3: CASSQVGTQMDQYF; DNA: TGTGCCAGCAGCCAGGTCGGTACTCAGATGGACCAGTACTTC
size: .; J: TRBJ2-2; V: TRBV6-6; D: .; CDR3: CASRMRGDTGELFF; DNA: TGTGCCAGCCGCATGAGAGGCGACACCGGGGAGCTGTTTTTT
size: few; J: TRBJ1-5; V: TRBV4-2; D: .; CDR3: CASSQGYRDQQPQHF; DNA: TGTGCCAGCAGCCAAGGGTACAGGGATCAACAGCCCCAGCATTTT
size: .; J: TRBJ1-3; V: TRBV28; D: .; CDR3: CASRADRSSGNTIYF; DNA: TGTGCCAGCAGGGCAGACAGATCCTCTGGAAACACCATATATTTT
size: .; J: TRBJ1-2; V: TRBV7-6; D: .; CDR3: CASSSGTDGAYGYTF; DNA: TGTGCCAGCAGCTCCGGGACCGACGGGGCGTATGGCTACACCTTC
size: .; J: TRBJ1-3; V: TRBV5-5; D: TRBD1; CDR3: CASSYTGGWDLSGNTIYF; DNA: TGTGCCAGCAGCTATACAGGGGGATGGGACCTATCTGGAAACACCATATATTTT
size: .; J: TRBJ2-3; V: TRBV2; D: .; CDR3: CASSWVSSTDTQYF; DNA: TGTGCCAGCAGCTGGGTTTCTAGCACAGATACGCAGTATTTT
size: .; J: TRBJ1-6; V: TRBV4-1; D: .; CDR3: CASSQTQGRGSYNSPLHF; DNA: TGCGCCAGCAGCCAGACACAGGGAAGGGGATCCTATAATTCACCCCTCCACTTT